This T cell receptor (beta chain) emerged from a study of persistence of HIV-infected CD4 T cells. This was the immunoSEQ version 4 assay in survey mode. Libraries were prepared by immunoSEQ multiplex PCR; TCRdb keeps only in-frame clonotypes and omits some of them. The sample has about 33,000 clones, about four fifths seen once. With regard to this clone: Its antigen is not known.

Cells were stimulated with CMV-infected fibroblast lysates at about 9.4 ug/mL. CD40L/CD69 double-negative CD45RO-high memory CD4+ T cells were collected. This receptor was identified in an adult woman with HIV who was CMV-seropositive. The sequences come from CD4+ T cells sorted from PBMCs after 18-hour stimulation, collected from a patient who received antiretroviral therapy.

The CDR3 coding sequence is TGTGCCAGCAGCACGGGACTAGCGGGAGACACAGATACGCAGTATTTT. Translation: CASSTGLAGDTDTQYF. The gene calls are TRBV7-6 and TRBJ2-3, with TRBD2 identical over 14 bases. Germline CDR1 is SGHVS and CDR2 is FNYEAQ. CDR3 size: 16 residues. The V segment lost 5 bases and the J segment 2 bases; nucleotides outside the gene matches: 3.